Presented here are 2 T cell receptor beta chains from one specimen sequenced in a study of chemoradiotherapy in HPV16-positive cancers (dated by TCRdb to 2022 to 2024). Library preparation employed the immunoSEQ multiplex PCR assay. This immuneACCESS table, as held by TCRdb, lists in-frame sequences with V and J called but not all clones. Of the missing ones, under half trace to an unresolved V gene in checked studies; the others have no known cause. Recorded for this sample are fewer than 30,000 clones; 91% of them occurred a single time. Together, the top ten hold about 20% of the sample. The sample here was blood, taken from a patient who underwent chemoradiotherapy. These receptors were taken from a human donor with HPV-associated anogenital cancer.

The rearrangement links TRBV7-6 to TRBJ2-5, with D unresolved. Germline V gene sequence: CDR1 SGHVS, CDR2 FNYEAQ. V lost 8 bases, J lost 0 bases, and 13 bases lay in between. CDR3 size: 14 residues. The CDR3 loop reads CASGPGPNQETQYF. DNA of the CDR3: TGTGCCAGCGGACCCGGGCCAAACCAAGAGACCCAGTACTTC.

The V and J genes are TRBV7-9 and TRBJ2-3; perhaps TRBD2 as D (6 bases). The ends were cut back, 5 bases at V and 0 bases at J, with 15 bases in the middle. Germline assignment: CDR1 SEHNR and CDR2 FQNEAQ (reference sequence). The CDR3 extends over 16 amino acids. CDR3 bases: TGTGCCAGCAGCCCGGGGGTGTACTCTAGCACAGATACGCAGTATTTT. Its translation: CASSPGVYSSTDTQYF.